The 20 T cell receptor beta chains in this list originate from one sample, sequenced in a study of shared clonotypes between healthy human individuals. Libraries were prepared by immunoSEQ multiplex PCR; TCRdb keeps only in-frame clonotypes and omits some of them. The sample lists approximately 1.1 million clones, 75% to 85% seen once, with more than 0.5% in the top ten. What was sequenced was memory CD4+ T cells from PBMCs. Subset here: CD45RA-negative fraction. These receptors were collected from a man in his late teens or twenties in good health. Some clones in this sample may be carry-over from other donors' samples.

As for this clone: The sample carries other DNA sequences with the same CDR3. The J gene is TRBJ2-5, the V gene TRBV19; no clear D. Between the trimmed V and J ends, which lost 3 bases and 5 bases, there was a span of 4 bases. This CDR3 region has 11 residues. Per the germline V gene, CDR1 is LNHDA and CDR2 is SQIVND (reference sequence). CDR3: CASSIRETQYF. The CDR3, as DNA: TGTGCCAGTAGTATTCGGGAGACCCAGTACTTC.

This sequence joins TRBV11-3 and TRBJ2-3, with TRBD2 matching 10 bases. The germline V gene encodes CDR1 SGHNT and CDR2 YENEEA. Trimming took 5 bases from V and 2 from J; bases not matched to a gene: 7. The length of the CDR3 is 16 residues. The CDR3 here is CASSPGLAIDTDTQYF. CDR3 nucleotide sequence: TGTGCCAGCAGCCCGGGACTAGCGATCGACACAGATACGCAGTATTTT.

The chain uses TRBV6-5 and TRBJ1-5, with D unresolved. Trimming pared 7 bases from V and 7 bases from J, leaving 14 bases between. CDR1 and CDR2 from the germline V gene are MNHEY and SVGAGI. CDR3 size: 13 residues. The CDR3 bases are TGTGCCAGCACCCTACGTCGGGGACAGCCCCAGCATTTT. It is translated as CASTLRRGQPQHF.

This clone was counted once. The rearrangement links TRBV9 to TRBJ2-5; tentatively, D is TRBD1 or TRBD2 (5 bases each). V lost 4 bases and J lost 5, with 15 bases in between. CDR1 is SGDLS and CDR2 is YYNGEE in the germline V gene. This CDR3 has 14 residues. The CDR3 DNA follows: TGTGCCAGCAGCCCGATCGGGGCGCGGGAGACCCAGTACTTC. This encodes CASSPIGARETQYF.

V gene TRBV7-3 combines with J gene TRBJ2-6; D not certain. This CDR3 contains 15 residues. Per germline, CDR1 SGHTA and CDR2 FQGTGA. V was shortened by 7 bases and J by 1 base, with 11 bases between the two germline ends. CDR3 sequence reads: CASKQEISGANVLTF. Here the CDR3 DNA reads TGTGCCAGCAAGCAGGAAATATCTGGGGCCAACGTCCTGACTTTC. Supplemented by reference TRBV7-3 and TRBJ2-6, the full variable domain reads GAGVSQTPSNKVTEKGKYVELRCDPISGHTALYWYRQSLGQGPEFLIYFQGTGAADDSGLPNDRFFAVRPEGSVSTLKIQRTERGDSAVYLCASKQEISGANVLTFGAGSRLTVL.

This clone has a handful of counts. The genes are TRBV28 and TRBJ1-1, with TRBD1 matching 8 bases. The CDR3 totals 17 residues. After removal of 5 bases from V and 1 base from J, the junction contained 12 bases not matched to a gene. The germline CDR1 and CDR2 sequences are MDHEN and SYDVKM. The CDR3 DNA follows: TGTGCCAGCAGTCTTCACCACAGGGGGATTTGGAACACTGAAGCTTTCTTT. Encoded protein: CASSLHHRGIWNTEAFF.

The V gene is TRBV11-2, the J gene TRBJ2-1; D remains ambiguous. Trimming cost V 1 base and J 1 base, with 8 bases left between them. There are 15 residues in the CDR3. Germline CDR1 SGHAT, CDR2 FQNNGV. The CDR3 nucleotides read TGTGCCAGCAGCTTAGGCAGTCAATCCTACAATGAGCAGTTCTTC. Protein: CASSLGSQSYNEQFF.

This clone was detected only once. The chain joins TRBV11-2 to TRBJ2-7, with TRBD2 matching 11 bases. The germline gives CDR1 SGHAT, CDR2 FQNNGV. Losses at the gene ends were 3 bases for V and 5 bases for J; bases not matched to a gene: 3. This CDR3 spans 14 amino acids. The CDR3 loop reads CASSFTSGSNEQYF. CDR3 nucleotides: TGTGCCAGCAGCTTTACTAGCGGGAGCAACGAGCAGTACTTC.

The chain carries TRBV21-1 and TRBJ1-1; no check of the table's D call, TRBD1, against the DNA was made. TRBV21-1 is given as a pseudogene. This CDR3 is built from 16 residues. CDR3 DNA: TGTGCCAGCAGCAAAGCCCCAGGGGCGCAGGGTTCTGAAGCTTTCTTT. This sequence encodes CASSKAPGAQGSEAFF.

The V gene is TRBV5-1, the J gene TRBJ2-7; D not resolved. Germline CDR1 SGHRS, CDR2 YFSETQ. The CDR3 is 13 amino acids. Trimming left V 3 bases short and J 4 bases short, with 11 bases between. DNA for the CDR3: TGCGCCAGCAGCTCCTCCGGATTTTACGAGCAGTACTTC. It encodes CASSSSGFYEQYF.

V and J are TRBV7-6 and TRBJ2-7, with 9 bases matching TRBD1. Germline V gene data show CDR1 as SGHVS and CDR2 as FNYEAQ. The CDR3 contains 15 residues. The trim removed 5 bases at V and 3 bases at J, leaving 8 bases unmatched. The CDR3 DNA follows: TGTGCCAGCAGCCAAGACAGGGGGAGGGTCTACGAGCAGTACTTC. It is translated as CASSQDRGRVYEQYF.

The chain is built from TRBV28 and TRBJ1-2, with 8 bases matching TRBD1. Trimming cost V 3 bases and J 6 bases; bases outside gene matches: 6. Per the germline V gene, CDR1 is MDHEN and CDR2 is SYDVKM. The CDR3 is 14 residues long. The CDR3 reads CASSLVTGGNGYTF. The CDR3 DNA sequence: TGTGCCAGCAGTTTGGTTACAGGGGGGAATGGCTACACCTTC.

A remark on this clone: Other nucleotide sequences in the sample specify the same CDR3. The CDR3 DNA reads TGTGCCATCAGTGAGTCGGGGTACGAGCAGTACTTC. Translated, it gives CAISESGYEQYF. The chain recombines TRBV10-3 with TRBJ2-7; D is unresolved. CDR1 is ENHRY and CDR2 is SYGVKD in the germline V gene. The V gene lost 0 bases and the J gene lost 4 bases, with 4 bases spanning the gap. This CDR3 spans 12 amino acids.

The chain has TRBV4-1 and TRBJ1-4; unclear D gene. This CDR3 is built from 14 residues. Trimming cost V 6 bases and J 7 bases, with 15 bases left between them. Germline CDR1 is MGHRA and CDR2 is YSYEKL. The CDR3 region has the DNA TGCGCCAGCAGACCCGGGCCCGAGATTGAAAAACTGTTTTTT. Encoded protein: CASRPGPEIEKLFF.

The CDR3 loop reads CASSPKRGVNEKLFF. The CDR3 DNA sequence: TGTGCCAGCAGCCCGAAAAGGGGCGTTAATGAAAAACTGTTTTTT. The J gene is TRBJ1-4, the V gene TRBV9; possible D gene TRBD1, 5 bases. The CDR3 runs 15 residues. The V gene's germline CDR1 is SGDLS and CDR2 YYNGEE. V was trimmed by 4 bases and J by 4 bases, leaving 14 bases between them.

V is TRBV5-1 and J is TRBJ2-1; D unclear. The CDR3 runs to 12 residues. The V gene lost 1 base and the J gene lost 7 bases, with 6 bases spanning the gap. Per germline, CDR1 SGHRS and CDR2 YFSETQ. The CDR3 here is CASSLSINEQFF. The CDR3 coding sequence is TGCGCCAGCAGCTTGTCAATAAATGAGCAGTTCTTC.

The chain joins TRBV2 to TRBJ2-1; D may be TRBD2 (6 bases). Trimming removed 5 bases at V and 0 bases at J, with 11 bases between. CDR1 and CDR2 from the germline V gene are SNHLY and FYNNEI. The CDR3 sequence is 15 residues long. Here the CDR3 reads CASSRDSSSYNEQFF. The CDR3 DNA sequence: TGTGCCAGCAGTCGGGACTCGAGCTCCTACAATGAGCAGTTCTTC.

About this clone: The sample holds other DNA sequences that translate to the same CDR3. The chain joins TRBV5-6 to TRBJ1-1, with no clear D. In germline, CDR1 is SGHDT, CDR2 YYEEEE. The CDR3 spans 13 residues. Trimming shortened V by 0 bases and J by 5 bases, and 8 bases separated the two germline ends. CDR3 coding DNA: TGTGCCAGCAGCTTGGTTCGAGGGACTGAAGCTTTCTTT. It translates to CASSLVRGTEAFF. Complete variable domain (other parts from reference TRBV5-6 and TRBJ1-1): DAGVTQSPTHLIKTRGQQVTLRCSPKSGHDTVSWYQQALGQGPQFIFQYYEEEERQRGNFPDRFSGHQFPNYSSELNVNALLLGDSALYLCASSLVRGTEAFFGQGTRLTVV.

CDR3 region: CASSLSPASYNEQFF. The CDR3 coding sequence is TGTGCCAGCAGCTTATCACCAGCGTCCTACAATGAGCAGTTCTTC. The genes are TRBV7-3 and TRBJ2-1; D not resolved. CDR3 length equals 15 residues. Germline V gene lookup returns CDR1 SGHTA and CDR2 FQGTGA. The ends were cut back, 2 bases at V and 1 base at J, with 9 bases in the middle.

The chain links TRBV5-5 to TRBJ2-3, with 9 bases that match TRBD1. The J segment lost 4 bases and the V segment lost 2 bases, leaving 2 bases of the junction unmatched. The CDR3 extends over 14 amino acids. Germline-derived CDR1 and CDR2 are SGHKS and YYEKEE (reference sequence). In nucleotides, the CDR3 is TGTGCCAGCAGCTTACAGGGGGCCGCAGATACGCAGTATTTT. It yields the protein CASSLQGAADTQYF.